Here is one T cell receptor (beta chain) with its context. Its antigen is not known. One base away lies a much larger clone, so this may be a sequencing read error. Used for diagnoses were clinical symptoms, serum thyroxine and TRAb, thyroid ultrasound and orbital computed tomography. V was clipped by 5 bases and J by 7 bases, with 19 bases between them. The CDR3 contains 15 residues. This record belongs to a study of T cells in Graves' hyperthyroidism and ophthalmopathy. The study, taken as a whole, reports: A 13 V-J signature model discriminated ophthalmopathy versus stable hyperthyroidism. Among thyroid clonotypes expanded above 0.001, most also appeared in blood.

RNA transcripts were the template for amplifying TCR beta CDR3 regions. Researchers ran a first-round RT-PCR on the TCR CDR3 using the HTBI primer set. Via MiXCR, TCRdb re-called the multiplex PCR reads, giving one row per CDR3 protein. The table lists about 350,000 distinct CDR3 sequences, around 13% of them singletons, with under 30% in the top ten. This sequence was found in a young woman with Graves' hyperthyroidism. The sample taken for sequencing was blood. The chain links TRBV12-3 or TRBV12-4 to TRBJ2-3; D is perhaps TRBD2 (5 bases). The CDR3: CASSRGSTPGNTQYF. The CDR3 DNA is TGTGCCAGCAGTCGTGGGAGCACCCCGGGGAATACGCAGTATTTT.